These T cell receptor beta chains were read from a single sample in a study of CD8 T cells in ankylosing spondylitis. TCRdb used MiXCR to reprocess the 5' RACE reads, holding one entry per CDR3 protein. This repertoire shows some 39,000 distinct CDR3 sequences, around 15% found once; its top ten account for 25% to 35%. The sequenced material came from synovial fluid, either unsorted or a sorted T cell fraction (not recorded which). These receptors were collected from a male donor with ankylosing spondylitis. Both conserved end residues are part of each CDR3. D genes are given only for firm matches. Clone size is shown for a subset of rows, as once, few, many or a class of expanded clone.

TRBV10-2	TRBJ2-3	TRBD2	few	TGCGCCAGCAGTTTGATCCGACTAGCGGGGGGACCCACAGATACGCAGTATTTT	CASSLIRLAGGPTDTQYF
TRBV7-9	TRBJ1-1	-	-	TGTGCCAGCAGCTTAGTCTCGGGCGAAGCTTTCTTT	CASSLVSGEAFF
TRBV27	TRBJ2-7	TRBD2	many	TGTGCCAGCAGTTTATTTCTAGCGGGAGGATACGAGCAGTACTTC	CASSLFLAGGYEQYF
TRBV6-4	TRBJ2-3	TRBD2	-	TGTGCCAGCAGTGACGGGACTAGCGACACAGATACGCAGTATTTT	CASSDGTSDTDTQYF
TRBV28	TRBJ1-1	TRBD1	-	TGTGCCAGCAGAATACAGGGGGTCACTGAAGCTTTCTTT	CASRIQGVTEAFF
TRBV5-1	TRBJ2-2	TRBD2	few	TGCGCCAGCACCCAGGGGAAGCGGGAGTATACCGGGGAGCTGTTTTTT	CASTQGKREYTGELFF
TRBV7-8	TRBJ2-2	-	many	TGTGCCAGCAGCTTACTCGGCGGAGGGATGACCGGGGAGCTGTTTTTT	CASSLLGGGMTGELFF
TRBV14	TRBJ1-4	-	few	TGTGCCAGCAGCCAAGATCTTCGTGGGGTTTGGGCACAGGGCAGTGTCTATACTAATGAAAAACTGTTTTTT	CASSQDLRGVWAQGSVYTNEKLFF
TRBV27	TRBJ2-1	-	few	TGTGCCAGCAGTTTCCCGGGACCGTACAATGAGCAGTTCTTC	CASSFPGPYNEQFF
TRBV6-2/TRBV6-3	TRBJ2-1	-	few	TGTGCCAGCAGTTACTCGGGGGGCGGGCAGGGACCTATCAATGAGCAGTTCTTC	CASSYSGGGQGPINEQFF
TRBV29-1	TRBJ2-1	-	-	TGCAGCGTAGAAATCTCAGGGGCGCGGTACAATGAGCAGTTCTTC	CSVEISGARYNEQFF
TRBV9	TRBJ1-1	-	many	TGTGCCAGCAGCGTAGCTACAGGGCAGGTGGGGTACACTGAAGCTTTCTTT	CASSVATGQVGYTEAFF
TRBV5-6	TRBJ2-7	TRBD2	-	TGTGCCAGCAGCTTGGTTACAGGACTAGCGGAACTGGACTCCTACGAGCAGTACTTC	CASSLVTGLAELDSYEQYF
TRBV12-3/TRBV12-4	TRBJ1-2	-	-	TGTGCCAGTAATACCAATGGGCAGGCGACCTATGGCTACACCTTC	CASNTNGQATYGYTF
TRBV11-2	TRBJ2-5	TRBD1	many	TGTGCCAGCAGCCGATTGGGACAGGAGACCCAGTACTTC	CASSRLGQETQYF
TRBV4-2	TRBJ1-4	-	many	TGTGCCAGCAGCCTTGATTCGGGACAACCTGAAAAACTGTTTTTT	CASSLDSGQPEKLFF
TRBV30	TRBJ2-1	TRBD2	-	TGTGCCTGGAGTGTAGCTGGACTAGACTACAATGAGCAGTTCTTC	CAWSVAGLDYNEQFF
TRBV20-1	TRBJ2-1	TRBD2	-	TGCAGTGTCCCACTAGCGGGATTGGTGGGCTCCTACAATGAGCAGTTCTTC	CSVPLAGLVGSYNEQFF
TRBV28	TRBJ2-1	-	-	TGTGCCAGCAGTTTATGGAATGAGCAGTTCTTC	CASSLWNEQFF
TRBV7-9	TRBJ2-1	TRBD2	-	TGTGCCAGCAGCAATATAGCGGGGAGCTCCTACAATGAGCAGTTCTTC	CASSNIAGSSYNEQFF
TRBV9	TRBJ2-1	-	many	TGTGCCAGCAGCGTAGACAGCGGAGGAACCTACAATGAGCAGTTCTTC	CASSVDSGGTYNEQFF
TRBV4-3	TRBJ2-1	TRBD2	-	TGCGCCAGCAGCCAGATTAGCGGGCTCTCCTACAATGAGCAGTTCTTC	CASSQISGLSYNEQFF
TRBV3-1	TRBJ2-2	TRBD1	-	TGTGCCAGCAGCCAAGTCCAGGGGGACCGGGAGCTGTTTTTT	CASSQVQGDRELFF
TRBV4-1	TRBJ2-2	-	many	TGCGCCAGCAGCCAAGACCCGGCGACCGGGGAGCTGTTTTTT	CASSQDPATGELFF
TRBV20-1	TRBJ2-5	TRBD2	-	TGCAGTGCAGGACCGGGACTAGGTTTCCAAGAGACCCAGTACTTC	CSAGPGLGFQETQYF
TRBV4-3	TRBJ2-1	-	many	TGCGCCAGCAGCCACTTTAGTGCTCCTGAGCAGTTCTTC	CASSHFSAPEQFF
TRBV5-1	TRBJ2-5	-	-	TGCGCCAGCAGCTTGGCCCGTTCTGTCAGTGAAGGGGAGACCCAGTACTTC	CASSLARSVSEGETQYF
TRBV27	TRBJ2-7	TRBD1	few	TGTGCCAGTATCAGGGGGAACGAGCAGTACTTC	CASIRGNEQYF
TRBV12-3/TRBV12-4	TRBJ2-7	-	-	TGTGCCAGCAGCCCGGGATCGAACTACGAGCAGTACTTC	CASSPGSNYEQYF
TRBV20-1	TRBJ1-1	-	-	TGCAGTGCTAGTGCCGGAGAAGACCATATGACAGCTTTCTTT	CSASAGEDHMTAFF
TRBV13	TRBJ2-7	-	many	TGTGCCAGCAGCTCCGGGACACCCTCCTACGAGCAGTACTTC	CASSSGTPSYEQYF
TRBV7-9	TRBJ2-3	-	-	TGTGCCAGCAGCCCATGGACCACGGGAAGCACAGATACGCAGTATTTT	CASSPWTTGSTDTQYF
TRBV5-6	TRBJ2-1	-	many	TGTGCCAGCAGCTTGCGAGATTTGAATGAGCAGTTCTTC	CASSLRDLNEQFF
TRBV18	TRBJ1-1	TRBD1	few	TGTGCCAGCTCACCCGTTAAGGGGGCTAGCCTAAGTTCTGAAGCTTTCTTT	CASSPVKGASLSSEAFF
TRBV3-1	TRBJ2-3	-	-	TGTGCCAGCAGCTTAACACATCCAGGTAACACAGATACGCAGTATTTT	CASSLTHPGNTDTQYF
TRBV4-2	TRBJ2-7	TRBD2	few	TGTGCCAGCAGCCCTCCTACTAGCGGGATGACCTACGAGCAGTACTTC	CASSPPTSGMTYEQYF
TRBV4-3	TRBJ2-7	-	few	TGCGCCAGCAGCCAGGGGCTCGGCCGGGTATACGAGCAGTACTTC	CASSQGLGRVYEQYF
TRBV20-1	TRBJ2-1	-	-	TGCAGTGCTCCCGGGGGGCTAGGGGGATTTAATGAGCAGTTCTTC	CSAPGGLGGFNEQFF
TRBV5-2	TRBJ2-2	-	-	TGTGCCATGAGCCCCCTTCTCCGGGCAGGAGGAACCGGGGAGCTGTTTTTT	CAMSPLLRAGGTGELFF
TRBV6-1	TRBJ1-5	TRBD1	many	TGTGCCAGCAGAGACAGGGAAGAGGTTCAGCCCCAGCATTTT	CASRDREEVQPQHF
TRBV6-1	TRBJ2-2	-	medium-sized	TGTGCCAGCAGTGAAGCAACAGAGGGATTCAACACCGGGGAGCTGTTTTTT	CASSEATEGFNTGELFF
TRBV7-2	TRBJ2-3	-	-	TGTGCCAGCAGAGAGCGGAGTTACACAGATACGCAGTATTTT	CASRERSYTDTQYF
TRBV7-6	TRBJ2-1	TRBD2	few	TGTGCCAGCAGCTTATCGGGCCAGCGGGATAGTGAGCAGTTCTTC	CASSLSGQRDSEQFF
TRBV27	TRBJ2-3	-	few	-	CASSSSDRVVWDTQYF
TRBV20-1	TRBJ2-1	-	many	TGCAGTGCTAGAGAAACAATGGGGGGATCCAGCTCCTACAATGAGCAGTTCTTC	CSARETMGGSSSYNEQFF
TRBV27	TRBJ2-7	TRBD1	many	TGTGCCAGCCGCCCGGACAGGGCCCACGAGCAGTACTTC	CASRPDRAHEQYF
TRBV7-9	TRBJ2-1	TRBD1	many	TGTGCCAGCAGCCCCCTAAAGGGACAGCCGACCTACAATGAGCAGTTCTTC	CASSPLKGQPTYNEQFF
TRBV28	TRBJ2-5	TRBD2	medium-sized	TGTGCCAGCAGTTTAGAGCGGGGGGGCGGGATGCGGACCCAGTACTTC	CASSLERGGGMRTQYF
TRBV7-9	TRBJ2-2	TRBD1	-	TGTGCCAGCAGCTGGGGACAGGGGGCGATCACCGGGGAGCTGTTTTTT	CASSWGQGAITGELFF
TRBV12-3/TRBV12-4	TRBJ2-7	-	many	TGTGCCAGCAGTTTAGTGGGGTTCTACGAGCAGTACTTC	CASSLVGFYEQYF
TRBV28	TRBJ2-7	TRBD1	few	TGTGCCAGCAGTTTTTCGGGACAGGGTTCAGGCGAGCAGTACTTC	CASSFSGQGSGEQYF
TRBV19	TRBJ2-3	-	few	TGTGCCAGTAGTGTCAGACAGACGAAAGATACGCAGTATTTT	CASSVRQTKDTQYF
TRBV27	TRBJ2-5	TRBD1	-	TGTGCCACCTCTGCCGGACAGGGGGCCCAAGAGACCCAGTACTTC	CATSAGQGAQETQYF
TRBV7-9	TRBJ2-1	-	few	TGTGCCAGCAGCTTAGGTCGGGGTAACAATGAGCAGTTCTTC	CASSLGRGNNEQFF